The clone carrying this T cell receptor beta chain was counted a few times. Its antigen is not identified. There were TCR beta CDR3 regions amplified from RNA transcripts. With the HTBI primer set, the TCR CDR3 went through a first round of RT-PCR. MiXCR was run by TCRdb on the multiplex PCR reads, yielding one entry per CDR3 protein. The sample carries around 380,000 distinct CDR3 sequences, 13% recorded once. This sample was included in a study of T cells in Graves' hyperthyroidism and ophthalmopathy. On the study more broadly: Sampling of peripheral blood happened at initial diagnosis, prior to any treatment.

Study-level results: Expanded thyroid clonotypes (above 0.001) were mostly also found in blood.

V gave up 4 bases and J gave up 3 bases; unmatched junction bases: 8. The germline gives CDR1 LGHDT, CDR2 YNNKEL (reference sequence). This CDR3 has 15 residues. Criteria for exclusion of patients were uncontrolled infection, other autoimmune disease, pregnancy or lactation. This TCR was sampled from a man under 40 with Graves' hyperthyroidism that later progressed to Graves' ophthalmopathy. The sample comprised blood. The J gene is TRBJ2-7, the V gene TRBV3-1, with 8 bases fitting TRBD2. The CDR3 nucleotides read TGTGCCAGCAGCCCCCCGGGACTAGGGTTCTACGAGCAGTACTTC. Residues: CASSPPGLGFYEQYF.